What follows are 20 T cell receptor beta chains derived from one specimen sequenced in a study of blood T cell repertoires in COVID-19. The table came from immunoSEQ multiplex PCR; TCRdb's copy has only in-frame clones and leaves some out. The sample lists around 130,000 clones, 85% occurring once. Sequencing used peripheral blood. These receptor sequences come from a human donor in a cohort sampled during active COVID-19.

The CDR3 protein is CASSQDLGQGGRGQFF. The CDR3 DNA sequence: TGCGCCAGCAGCCAAGATTTAGGACAGGGGGGCCGGGGGCAGTTCTTC. The rearrangement uses TRBV4-3 and TRBJ2-1; 10 positions match TRBD1. This CDR3 has 16 amino acids. The V gene's germline CDR1 is LGHNA and CDR2 YSLEER. J was trimmed by 12 bases and V by 0 bases; bases with no gene match: 11.

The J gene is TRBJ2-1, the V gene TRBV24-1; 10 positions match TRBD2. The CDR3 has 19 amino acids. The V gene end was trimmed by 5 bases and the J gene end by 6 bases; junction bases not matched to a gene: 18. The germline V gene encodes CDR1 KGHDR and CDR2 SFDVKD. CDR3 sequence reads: CATSGVVASGSLGVNEQFF. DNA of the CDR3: TGTGCCACCAGTGGAGTGGTAGCTAGCGGGAGTCTCGGCGTCAATGAGCAGTTCTTC.

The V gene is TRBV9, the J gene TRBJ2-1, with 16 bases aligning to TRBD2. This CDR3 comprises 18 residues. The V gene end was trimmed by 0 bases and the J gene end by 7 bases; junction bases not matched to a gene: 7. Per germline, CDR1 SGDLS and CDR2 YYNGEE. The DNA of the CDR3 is TGTGCCAGCAGCGTAGCGGGACTAGCGGGAGGGCTTGAGAATGAGCAGTTCTTC. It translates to CASSVAGLAGGLENEQFF.

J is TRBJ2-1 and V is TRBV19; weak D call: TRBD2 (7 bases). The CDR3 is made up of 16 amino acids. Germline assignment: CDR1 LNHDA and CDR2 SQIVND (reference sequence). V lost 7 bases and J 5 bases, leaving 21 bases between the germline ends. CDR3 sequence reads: CASTIGGAEGNNEQFF. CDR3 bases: TGTGCCAGTACCATTGGGGGGGCGGAAGGGAACAATGAGCAGTTCTTC.

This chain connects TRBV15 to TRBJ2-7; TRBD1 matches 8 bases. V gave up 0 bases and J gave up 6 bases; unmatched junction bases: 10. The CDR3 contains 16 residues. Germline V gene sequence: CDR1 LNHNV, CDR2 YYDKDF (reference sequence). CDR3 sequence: CATSRDPTGARGEQYF. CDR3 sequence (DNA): TGTGCCACCAGCAGAGATCCGACAGGGGCTAGGGGCGAGCAGTACTTC.

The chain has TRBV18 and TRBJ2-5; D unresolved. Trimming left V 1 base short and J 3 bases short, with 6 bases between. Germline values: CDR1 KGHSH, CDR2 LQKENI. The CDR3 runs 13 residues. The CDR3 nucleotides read TGTGCCAGCTCACCACGATCGGAAGAGACCCAGTACTTC. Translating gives CASSPRSEETQYF.

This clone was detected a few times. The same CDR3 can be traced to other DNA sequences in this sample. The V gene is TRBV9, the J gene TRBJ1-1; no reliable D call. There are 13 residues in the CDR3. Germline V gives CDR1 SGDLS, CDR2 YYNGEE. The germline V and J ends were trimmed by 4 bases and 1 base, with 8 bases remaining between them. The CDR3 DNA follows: TGTGCCAGCAGCACAAGACAGAACACTGAAGCTTTCTTT. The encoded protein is CASSTRQNTEAFF.

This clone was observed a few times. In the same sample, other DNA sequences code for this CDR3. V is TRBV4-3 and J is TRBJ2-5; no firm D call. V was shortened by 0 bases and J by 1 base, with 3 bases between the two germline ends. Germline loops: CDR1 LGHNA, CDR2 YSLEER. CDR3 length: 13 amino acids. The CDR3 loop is CASSQDRQETQYF. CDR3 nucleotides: TGCGCCAGCAGCCAAGATCGCCAAGAGACCCAGTACTTC.

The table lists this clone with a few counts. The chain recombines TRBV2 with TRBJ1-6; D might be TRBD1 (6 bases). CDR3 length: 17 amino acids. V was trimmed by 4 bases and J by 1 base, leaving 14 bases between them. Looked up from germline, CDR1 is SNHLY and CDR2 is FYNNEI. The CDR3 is CASSVGQGLSYNSPLHF. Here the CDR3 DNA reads TGTGCCAGCAGTGTTGGGCAGGGGCTGTCCTATAATTCACCCCTCCACTTT.

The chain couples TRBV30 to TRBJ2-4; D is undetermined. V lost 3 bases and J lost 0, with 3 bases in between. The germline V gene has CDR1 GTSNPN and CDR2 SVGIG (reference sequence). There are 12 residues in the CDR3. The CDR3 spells CAWRLAKNIQYF. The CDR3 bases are TGTGCCTGGAGACTAGCCAAAAACATTCAGTACTTC. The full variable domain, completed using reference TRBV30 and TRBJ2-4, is SQTIHQWPATLVQPVGSPLSLECTVEGTSNPNLYWYRQAAGRGLQLLFYSVGIGQISSEVPQNLSASRPQDRQFILSSKKLLLSDSGFYLCAWRLAKNIQYFGAGTRLSVL.

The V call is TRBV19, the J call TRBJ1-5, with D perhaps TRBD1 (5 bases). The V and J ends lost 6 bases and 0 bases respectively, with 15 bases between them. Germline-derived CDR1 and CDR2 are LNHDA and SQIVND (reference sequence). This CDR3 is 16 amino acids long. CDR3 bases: TGTGCCAGTAGAGACAGTGTTGTGTATAGCAATCAGCCCCAGCATTTT. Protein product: CASRDSVVYSNQPQHF.

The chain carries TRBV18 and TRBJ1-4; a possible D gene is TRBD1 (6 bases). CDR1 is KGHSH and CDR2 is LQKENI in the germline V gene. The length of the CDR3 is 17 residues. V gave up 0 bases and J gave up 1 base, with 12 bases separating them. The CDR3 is CASSPPGGLGTNEKLFF. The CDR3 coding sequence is TGTGCCAGCTCACCACCGGGGGGGCTTGGAACTAATGAAAAACTGTTTTTT.

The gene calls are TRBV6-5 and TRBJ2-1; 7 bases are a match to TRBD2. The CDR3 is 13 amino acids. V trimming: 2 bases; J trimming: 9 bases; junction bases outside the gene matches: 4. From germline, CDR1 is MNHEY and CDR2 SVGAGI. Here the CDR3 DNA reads TGTGCCAGCAGTTACAGGTCTAGCGGTGAGCAGTTCTTC. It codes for CASSYRSSGEQFF.

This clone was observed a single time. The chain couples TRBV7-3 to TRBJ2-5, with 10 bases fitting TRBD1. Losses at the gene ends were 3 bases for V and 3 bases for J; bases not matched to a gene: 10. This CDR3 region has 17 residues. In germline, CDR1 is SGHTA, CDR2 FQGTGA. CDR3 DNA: TGTGCCAGCAGCTTCCTACCCCGGGGACAGGGGAAAGAGACCCAGTACTTC. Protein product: CASSFLPRGQGKETQYF.

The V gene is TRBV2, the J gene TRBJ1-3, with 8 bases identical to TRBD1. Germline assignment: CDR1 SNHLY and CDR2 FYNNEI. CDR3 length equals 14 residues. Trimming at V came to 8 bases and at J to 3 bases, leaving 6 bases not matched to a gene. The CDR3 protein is CASGPGGSGNTIYF. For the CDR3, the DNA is TGTGCCAGCGGTCCAGGGGGCAGTGGAAACACCATATATTTT.

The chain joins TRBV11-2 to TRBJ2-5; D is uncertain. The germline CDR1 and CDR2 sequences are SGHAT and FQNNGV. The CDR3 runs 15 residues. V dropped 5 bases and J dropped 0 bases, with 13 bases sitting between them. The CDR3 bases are TGTGCCAGCAGCCGCTTCGCAGTGGACCAAGAGACCCAGTACTTC. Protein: CASSRFAVDQETQYF.

DNA for the CDR3: TGTGCCAGCAGCGTAGCCCAGGGATCTAACACTGAAGCTTTCTTT. Protein: CASSVAQGSNTEAFF. This sequence joins TRBV9 and TRBJ1-1, with D maybe TRBD1 (5 bases). This CDR3 is 15 amino acids long. With 0 bases removed from V and 2 bases from J, the gap between germline ends came to 11 bases. Germline V gene sequence: CDR1 SGDLS, CDR2 YYNGEE. Supplemented by reference TRBV9 and TRBJ1-1, the full variable domain reads DSGVTQTPKHLITATGQRVTLRCSPRSGDLSVYWYQQSLDQGLQFLIQYYNGEERAKGNILERFSAQQFPDLHSELNLSSLELGDSALYFCASSVAQGSNTEAFFGQGTRLTVV.

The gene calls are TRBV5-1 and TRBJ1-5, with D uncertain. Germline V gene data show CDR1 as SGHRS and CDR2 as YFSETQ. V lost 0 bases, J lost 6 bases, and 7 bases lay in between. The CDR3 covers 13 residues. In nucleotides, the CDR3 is TGCGCCAGCAGCTTGGGGCCCAGTCAGCCCCAGCATTTT. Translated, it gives CASSLGPSQPQHF. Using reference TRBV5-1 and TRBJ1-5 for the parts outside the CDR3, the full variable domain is KAGVTQTPRYLIKTRGQQVTLSCSPISGHRSVSWYQQTPGQGLQFLFEYFSETQRNKGNFPGRFSGRQFSNSRSEMNVSTLELGDSALYLCASSLGPSQPQHFGDGTRLSIL.

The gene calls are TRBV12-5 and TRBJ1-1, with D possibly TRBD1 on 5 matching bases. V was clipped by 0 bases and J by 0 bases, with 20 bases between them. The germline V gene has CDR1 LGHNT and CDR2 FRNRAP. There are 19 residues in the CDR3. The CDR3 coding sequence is TGTGCTAGTGGTTTGGTCTCCGTGTCTGTTCAGGGATTGAACACTGAAGCTTTCTTT. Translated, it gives CASGLVSVSVQGLNTEAFF.

The CDR3 spells CASSNNKGLGYTF. The CDR3 region has the DNA TGTGCCAGTAGTAATAATAAGGGGCTTGGCTACACCTTC. The rearrangement joins TRBV19 to TRBJ1-2, with D perhaps matching TRBD1 (5 bases). With 4 bases removed from V and 7 bases from J, the gap between germline ends came to 13 bases. The germline V gene encodes CDR1 LNHDA and CDR2 SQIVND (reference sequence). The CDR3 runs to 13 residues.